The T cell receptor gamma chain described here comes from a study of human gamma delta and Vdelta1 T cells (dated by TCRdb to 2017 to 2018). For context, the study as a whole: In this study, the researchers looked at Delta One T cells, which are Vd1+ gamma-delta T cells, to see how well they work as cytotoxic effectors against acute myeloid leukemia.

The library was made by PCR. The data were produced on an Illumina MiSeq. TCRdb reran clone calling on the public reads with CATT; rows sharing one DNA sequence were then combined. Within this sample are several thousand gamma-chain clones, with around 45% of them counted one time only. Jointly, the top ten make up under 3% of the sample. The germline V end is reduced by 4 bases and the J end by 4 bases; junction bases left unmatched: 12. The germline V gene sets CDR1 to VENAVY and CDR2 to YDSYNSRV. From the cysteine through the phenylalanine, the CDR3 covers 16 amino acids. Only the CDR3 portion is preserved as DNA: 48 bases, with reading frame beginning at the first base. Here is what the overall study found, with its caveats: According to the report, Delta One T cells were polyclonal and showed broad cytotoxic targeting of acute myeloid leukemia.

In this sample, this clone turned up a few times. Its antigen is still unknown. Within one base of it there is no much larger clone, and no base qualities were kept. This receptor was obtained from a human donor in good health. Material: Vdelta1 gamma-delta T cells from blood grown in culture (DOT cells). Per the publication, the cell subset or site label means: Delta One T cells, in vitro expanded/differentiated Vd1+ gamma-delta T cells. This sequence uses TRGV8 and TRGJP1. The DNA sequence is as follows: TGTGCCACCTGGGACCCGAGGGGCATCACTGGTTGGTTCAAGATATTT. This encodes CATWDPRGITGWFKIF.